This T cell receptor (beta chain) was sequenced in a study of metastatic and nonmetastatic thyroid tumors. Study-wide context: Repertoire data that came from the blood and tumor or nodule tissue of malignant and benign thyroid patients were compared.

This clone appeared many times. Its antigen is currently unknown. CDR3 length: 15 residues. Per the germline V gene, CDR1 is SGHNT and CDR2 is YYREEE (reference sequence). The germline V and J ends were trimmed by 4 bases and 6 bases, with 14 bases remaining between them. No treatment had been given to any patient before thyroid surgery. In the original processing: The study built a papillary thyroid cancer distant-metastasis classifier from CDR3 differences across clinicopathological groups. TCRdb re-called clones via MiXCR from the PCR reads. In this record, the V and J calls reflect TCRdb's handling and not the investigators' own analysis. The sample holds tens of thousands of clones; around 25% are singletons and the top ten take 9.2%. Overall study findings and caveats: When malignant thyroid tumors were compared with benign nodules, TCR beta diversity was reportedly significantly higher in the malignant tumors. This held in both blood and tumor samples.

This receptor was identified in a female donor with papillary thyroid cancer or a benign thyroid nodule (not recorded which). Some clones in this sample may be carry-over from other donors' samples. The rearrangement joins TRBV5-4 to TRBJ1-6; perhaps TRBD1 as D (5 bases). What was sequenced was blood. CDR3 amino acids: CASSLKTAGNSPLHF. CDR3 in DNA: TGTGCCAGCAGCCTAAAGACAGCGGGTAATTCACCCCTCCACTTT. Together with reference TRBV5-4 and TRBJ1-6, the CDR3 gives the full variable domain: ETGVTQSPTHLIKTRGQQVTLRCSSQSGHNTVSWYQQALGQGPQFIFQYYREEENGRGNFPPRFSGLQFPNYSSELNVNALELDDSALYLCASSLKTAGNSPLHFGNGTRLTVT.